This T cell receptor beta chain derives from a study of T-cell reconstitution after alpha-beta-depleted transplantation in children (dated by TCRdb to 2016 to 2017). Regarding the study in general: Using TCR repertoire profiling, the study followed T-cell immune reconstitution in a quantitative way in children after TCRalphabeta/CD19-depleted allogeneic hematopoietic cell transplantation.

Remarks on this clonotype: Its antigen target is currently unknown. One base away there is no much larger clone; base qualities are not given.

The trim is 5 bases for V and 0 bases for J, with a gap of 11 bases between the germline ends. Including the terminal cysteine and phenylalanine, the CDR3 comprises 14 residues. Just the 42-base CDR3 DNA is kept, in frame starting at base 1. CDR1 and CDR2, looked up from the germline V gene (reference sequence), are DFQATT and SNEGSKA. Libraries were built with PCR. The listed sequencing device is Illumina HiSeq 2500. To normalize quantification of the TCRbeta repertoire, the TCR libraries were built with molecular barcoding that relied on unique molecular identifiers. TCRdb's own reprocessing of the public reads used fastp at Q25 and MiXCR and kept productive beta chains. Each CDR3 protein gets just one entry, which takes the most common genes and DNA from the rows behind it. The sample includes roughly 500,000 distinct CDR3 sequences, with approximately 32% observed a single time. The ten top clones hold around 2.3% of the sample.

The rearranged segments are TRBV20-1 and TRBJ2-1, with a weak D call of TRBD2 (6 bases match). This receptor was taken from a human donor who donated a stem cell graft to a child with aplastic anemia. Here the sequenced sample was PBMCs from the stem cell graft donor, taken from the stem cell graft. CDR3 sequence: CSARGWSSYNEQFF. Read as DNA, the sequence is TGCAGTGCTCGGGGGTGGAGCTCCTACAATGAGCAGTTCTTC.